The 2 T cell receptor beta chains below all came from one sample that was sequenced in a study of CD8 T cells in ankylosing spondylitis. The antigens these receptors bind are not known. General study points: Typical of ankylosing spondylitis blood, it appeared, was a TCR beta motif of seven to nine highly homologous variants.

TCRdb reprocessed the 5' RACE reads with MiXCR, giving one entry per CDR3 protein. The data contain fewer than 750,000 distinct CDR3 sequences, 19% of them singletons. What was sequenced was blood, either unsorted or a sorted T cell fraction (not recorded which). These receptors were taken from a male donor with ankylosing spondylitis.

The chain couples TRBV9 to TRBJ2-7, with D tentatively TRBD1 (5 bases). The CDR3 is 14 residues long. Between the trimmed V and J ends, which lost 4 bases and 5 bases, there was a span of 16 bases. CDR1 is SGDLS, CDR2 YYNGEE, per germline. The CDR3 DNA reads as TGTGCCAGCAGCATAAGCTATCAGGGCCACGAGCAGTACTTC. Its translation is CASSISYQGHEQYF.

This clonotype was detected a few times. The chain has TRBV12-3 or TRBV12-4 and TRBJ2-7; D is perhaps TRBD1 (5 bases). CDR3 size: 15 residues. Deletions cut 8 bases from V and 1 base from J, with 18 bases between. CDR3 amino acids: CASGRGAAPSYEQYF. The CDR3 nucleotides are TGTGCCAGCGGGCGTGGGGCCGCACCTTCCTACGAGCAGTACTTC.